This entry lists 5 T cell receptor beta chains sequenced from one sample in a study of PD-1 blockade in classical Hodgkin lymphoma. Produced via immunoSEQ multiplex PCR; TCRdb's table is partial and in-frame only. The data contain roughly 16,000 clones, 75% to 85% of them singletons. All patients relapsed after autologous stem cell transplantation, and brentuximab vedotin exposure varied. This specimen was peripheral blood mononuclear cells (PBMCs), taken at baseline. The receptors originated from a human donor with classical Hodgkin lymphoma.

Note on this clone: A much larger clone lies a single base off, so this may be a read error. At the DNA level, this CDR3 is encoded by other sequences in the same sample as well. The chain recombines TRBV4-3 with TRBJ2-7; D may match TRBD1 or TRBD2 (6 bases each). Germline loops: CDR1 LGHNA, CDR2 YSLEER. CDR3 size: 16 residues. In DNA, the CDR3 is TGCGCCAGCAGTCAAGATCTATCCGGGGGCCTCTACGAGCAGTACTTC. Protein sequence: CASSQDLSGGLYEQYF.

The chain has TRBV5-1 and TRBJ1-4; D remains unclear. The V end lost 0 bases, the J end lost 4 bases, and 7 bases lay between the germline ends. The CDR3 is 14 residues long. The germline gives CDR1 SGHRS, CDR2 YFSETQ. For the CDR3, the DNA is TGCGCCAGCAGCTTGGACAGTTATAATGAAAAACTGTTTTTT. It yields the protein CASSLDSYNEKLFF.

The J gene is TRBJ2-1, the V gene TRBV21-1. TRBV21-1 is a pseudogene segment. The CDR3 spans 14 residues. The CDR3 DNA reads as TGTGCCAGACGACAACTAAAGGGTATTGTGGGGCAGTTCTTC. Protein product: CARRQLKGIVGQFF.

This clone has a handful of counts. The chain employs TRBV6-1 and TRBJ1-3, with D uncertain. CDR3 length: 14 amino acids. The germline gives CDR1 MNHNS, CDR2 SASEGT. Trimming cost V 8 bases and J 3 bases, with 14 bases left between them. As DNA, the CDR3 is TGTGCCAGCGGCCCGACCCTTCTTGGAAACACCATATATTTT. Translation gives CASGPTLLGNTIYF.

This CDR3 reads CASSPRPGDTIYF. The CDR3 DNA is TGTGCCAGCTCACCCCGTCCCGGGGACACCATATATTTT. This chain connects TRBV18 to TRBJ1-3, with D uncertain. The germline CDR1 and CDR2 sequences are KGHSH and LQKENI. The CDR3 runs to 13 residues. V lost 3 bases and J 8 bases, leaving 11 bases between the germline ends.